What follows describes a single T cell receptor (beta chain). This specimen belongs to a study of blood T cell repertoires in COVID-19. Study-level background: The analysed material was cDNA or gDNA that came from T cells, B-cell-depleted T cells, or PBMCs.

Original methodology: How many nucleated cells were present was estimated from reference gene primer amplification. Using immunoSEQ multiplex PCR, the repertoire was profiled, and TCRdb retains in-frame clones only, with some absent. V, J and clone size derive from that table, while D and trimming were established from the DNA sequence. The repertoire has about 360,000 clones, about 87% of them found once; the top ten carry over 2.5%. The TCR originated in a human donor in a cohort sampled during active COVID-19. Sequenced material: peripheral blood.

This chain's CDR3 is CASRPSGADTQYF. The CDR3 DNA is TGTGCCAGCAGACCTAGCGGGGCAGATACGCAGTATTTT. This chain connects TRBV12-3 or TRBV12-4 to TRBJ2-3; 9 nucleotides agree with TRBD2. CDR3 length equals 13 residues. Trimming removed 6 bases from V and 4 bases from J; junction bases left unmatched: 2.